This record looks at one TCR beta chain sequence and its context. This sample is part of a study of blood T cell repertoires in COVID-19. About the study: Donors in the United States, Italy and Spain gave samples during acute or convalescent COVID-19.

Germline V gives CDR1 SGHTA, CDR2 FQGNSA. This CDR3 contains 13 residues. Deletions cut 1 base from V and 8 bases from J, with 11 bases between. In the original analysis: Reference gene primer amplification in the assay estimated nucleated cell counts. Assay used: immunoSEQ multiplex PCR; TCRdb lists only in-frame clones, some missing. D and trimming were read from the DNA, whereas the V and J calls and clone size are those reported in that table. The sample records 70,000 to 100,000 clones, roughly 80% being singletons. This receptor was obtained from a woman between 45 and 60 years old with acute or convalescent COVID-19. The chain employs TRBV7-2 and TRBJ1-2; TRBD1 might be the D (5 bases). The sequenced sample was peripheral blood. The CDR3 protein is CASSLGRAVGYTF. CDR3 sequence (DNA): TGTGCCAGCAGCTTAGGCAGGGCTGTGGGCTACACCTTC.